The entry below describes one TCR beta chain. Its antigen is not identified. These data come from a study of radiotherapy plus CTLA-4 blockade in lung cancer. The CDR3 loop spans 14 amino acids. The germline V gene encodes CDR1 SGHVS and CDR2 FQNEAQ. Trimming removed 2 bases from V and 6 bases from J, with 11 bases in between. The data were produced by immunoSEQ multiplex PCR, yet TCRdb's version contains in-frame clones alone and is incomplete. Among tens of thousands of clones listed, 70% to 90% were seen once. Those with chemo-refractory metastatic non-small-cell lung cancer were treated with focal radiation combined with CTLA-4 blockade using ipilimumab. Study-wide results and caveats: The best prediction of response reportedly came from early blood T cell clone dynamics, with interferon-beta.

The source material was peripheral blood, sampled from a patient treated with radiotherapy plus ipilimumab. The receptor was derived from a human donor with non-small cell lung cancer who had a partial response to radiotherapy plus ipilimumab. This chain links TRBV7-8 with TRBJ2-1; possibly TRBD2 for D (5 bases). CDR3: CASSLSEGLNEQFF. CDR3 DNA: TGTGCCAGCAGCTTATCCGAGGGCCTCAATGAGCAGTTCTTC.